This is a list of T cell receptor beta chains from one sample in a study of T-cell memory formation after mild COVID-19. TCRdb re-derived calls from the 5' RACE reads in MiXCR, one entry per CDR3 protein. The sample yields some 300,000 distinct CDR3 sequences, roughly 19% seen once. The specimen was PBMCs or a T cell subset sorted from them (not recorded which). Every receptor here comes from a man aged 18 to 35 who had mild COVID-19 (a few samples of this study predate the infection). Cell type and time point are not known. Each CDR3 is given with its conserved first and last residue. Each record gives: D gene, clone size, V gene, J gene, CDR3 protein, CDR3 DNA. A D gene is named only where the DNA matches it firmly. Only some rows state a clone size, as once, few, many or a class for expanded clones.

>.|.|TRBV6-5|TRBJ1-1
CASSYKWADEAFF
TGTGCCAGCAGTTATAAGTGGGCAGATGAAGCTTTCTTT
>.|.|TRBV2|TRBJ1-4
CASMISWGRANEKLFF
TGTGCCAGCATGATTTCGTGGGGCAGGGCGAATGAAAAACTGTTTTTT
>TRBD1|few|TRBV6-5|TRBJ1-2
CASSRRQGYAYGYTF
TGTGCCAGCAGCCGCCGACAGGGATATGCCTATGGCTACACCTTC
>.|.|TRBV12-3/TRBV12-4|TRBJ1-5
CASSATRVPQHF
TGTGCCAGCAGTGCCACGAGGGTGCCCCAGCATTTT
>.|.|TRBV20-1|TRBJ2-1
CSAATDRHNEQFF
TGCAGTGCTGCTACGGACAGACACAATGAGCAGTTCTTC
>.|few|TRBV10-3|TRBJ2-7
CAISDYRSYEQYF
TGTGCCATCAGTGATTACAGGTCCTACGAGCAGTACTTC
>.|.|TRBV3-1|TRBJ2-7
CASSQTGTLTYEQYF
TGTGCCAGCAGCCAAACCGGGACACTGACCTACGAGCAGTACTTC
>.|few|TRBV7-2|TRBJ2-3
CASSLRATGTDTQYF
TGTGCCAGCAGCTTAAGGGCTACCGGCACAGATACGCAGTATTTT
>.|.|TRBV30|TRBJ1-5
CAWSGGQMMGSQPQHF
TGTGCCTGGAGTGGCGGACAGATGATGGGGAGTCAGCCCCAGCATTTT
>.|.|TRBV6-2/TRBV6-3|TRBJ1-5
CASSPSGKGNQPQHF
TGTGCCAGCAGTCCCTCGGGGAAGGGCAATCAGCCCCAGCATTTT
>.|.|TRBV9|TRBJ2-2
CASSPLGDRHPGELFF
TGTGCCAGCAGCCCCCTAGGAGACAGACATCCCGGGGAGCTGTTTTTT